This T cell receptor beta chain derives from a study of CD8+ T cells in alopecia areata. Study-wide results and caveats: Scalp clonality, along with expanded CD8+ clones among the top 100, was significantly decreased by tofacitinib.

Reverse transcription of extracted RNA yielded cDNA, which provided the sequencing template. This table comes from immunoSEQ multiplex PCR, and its TCRdb copy is limited to in-frame clones, with some not included. This sample has some 200,000 clones, with over 40% found just once. Remarks on this clone: Its antigen is not identified.

As to treatment: oral pan-JAK inhibitor, 5-10 mg twice daily. This sample comprised CD4+ T cells sorted from blood, obtained between weeks 36 and 40, from a patient treated with tofacitinib. This TCR was recovered from a human donor with alopecia areata.

The CDR3 DNA follows: TGTGCCAGCAGCTACGCCCAGGGATCCGAGCAGTACTTC. Protein: CASSYAQGSEQYF. This chain joins TRBV7-2 and TRBJ2-7; D perhaps matches TRBD1 (5 bases). Germline V CDR1 and CDR2: SGHTA, FQGNSA. Trimming stripped 4 bases from V and 6 bases from J, with 13 bases between. This CDR3 comprises 13 residues.